This TCR beta chain comes out of a study of shared clonotypes between healthy human individuals. Study overall: Used for every donor were three CD4 naive, three CD4 memory, two CD8 naive and one CD8 memory plate. Notes on the study in general: For naive CD4 cells, approximately 4.8% of clonotypes were shared across a handful of donors. Non-shared clonotypes had lower generation probabilities than those shared by all four donors.

Assay: immunoSEQ multiplex PCR; the TCRdb copy retains only in-frame clones and omits some. The sample contains about 2.4 million clones, roughly nine tenths of which appear only once. Concerning this clone: Its antigen is currently unknown.

The germline V gene encodes CDR1 SGHRS and CDR2 YFSETQ. Between the trimmed V and J ends, which lost 4 bases and 0 bases, there was a span of 13 bases. The CDR3 runs 16 residues. The sequenced sample was naive CD4+ T cells sorted from blood. Subset in this sample: CD45RA+ positively selected. The chain combines TRBV5-1 with TRBJ2-2; tentative D call: TRBD2 (6 bases). This clonotype was sampled from a man between 18 and 29 years old in good health. The CDR3 region is CASSLRGGSNTGELFF. Written as DNA, the CDR3 is TGCGCCAGCAGCCTCCGTGGGGGGTCGAACACCGGGGAGCTGTTTTTT.